Listed below are T cell receptor beta chains from one sample, sequenced in a study of identical twins. TCRdb passed the 5' RACE reads through MiXCR, listing each CDR3 protein once. The profile covers about 250,000 distinct CDR3 sequences, with 7.5% appearing a single time and 5% to 6% taken by the ten largest. The sample also formed part of further work on yellow fever vaccine responses in identical twins.

The sequenced material came from CD8+ T cells sorted from blood. These receptors all come from a woman younger than 35 in good health. CDR3s include the opening cysteine and the closing phenylalanine or tryptophan. A D gene is named only where the DNA matches it firmly. Part of the rows lack a size; the others show once, few, many or a class for expanded clones.

clone_size	d_call	j_call	v_call	cdr3_nt	cdr3_aa
few	NA	TRBJ2-1	TRBV20-1	TGCAGTGCTAGTGATCGGGGGGCGGACAATGAGCAGTTCTTC	CSASDRGADNEQFF
NA	TRBD1	TRBJ2-7	TRBV27	TGTGCCAGCAGTTTAGGGACAGCCGTCGAGCAGTACTTC	CASSLGTAVEQYF
many	TRBD1	TRBJ1-2	TRBV5-6	TGTGCCAGCAGCAACGATGACAGGGGTATCTATGGCTACACCTTC	CASSNDDRGIYGYTF
few	TRBD2	TRBJ2-1	TRBV20-1	TGCAGTGCTATAGGGGAGGGTGAGCAGTTCTTC	CSAIGEGEQFF
few	TRBD2	TRBJ2-1	TRBV6-5	TGTGCCAGCAGTTACGGCTTCGCGGGAGGCTCCTACAATGAGCAGTTCTTC	CASSYGFAGGSYNEQFF
few	NA	TRBJ2-5	TRBV5-1	TGCGCCAGCAGCTTGGGACAGACCCAAGAGACCCAGTACTTC	CASSLGQTQETQYF
few	NA	TRBJ2-7	TRBV29-1	TGCAGCGTTGAAGTTGGGCAGGTAACCTACGAGCAGTACTTC	CSVEVGQVTYEQYF
NA	TRBD2	TRBJ2-5	TRBV7-8	TGTGCCAGCAGCTTATGGGTAGCGGGAGACCAAGAGACCCAGTACTTC	CASSLWVAGDQETQYF
many	NA	TRBJ2-3	TRBV11-2	TGTGCCAGCACCCCTGGAAGTGGGCCCACAGATACGCAGTATTTT	CASTPGSGPTDTQYF
NA	NA	TRBJ2-3	TRBV25-1	TGTGCCAGCAGTGAATTTGATACGCAGTATTTT	CASSEFDTQYF
many	NA	TRBJ1-4	TRBV15	TGTGCCACCAGCAGAGATACGGGGGGTAATGAAAAACTGTTTTTT	CATSRDTGGNEKLFF
few	TRBD2	TRBJ2-7	TRBV7-6	TGTGCCAGCAGTCCAGGACTAGCGTACGACGAGCAGTACTTC	CASSPGLAYDEQYF
many	NA	TRBJ2-7	TRBV29-1	TGCAGCGTTCACGACGACGGGAACGAGCAGTACTTC	CSVHDDGNEQYF
many	NA	TRBJ2-1	TRBV9	TGTGCCAGCAGCGTAGGGGAGGGGGGACACAATGAGCAGTTCTTC	CASSVGEGGHNEQFF
many	NA	TRBJ1-1	TRBV4-1	TGCGCCAGCAGCCAAGAATCCCGCGGGGATATTCGGACTGAAGCTTTCTTT	CASSQESRGDIRTEAFF
many	NA	TRBJ1-1	TRBV5-6	TGTGCCAGCAGTACCGGGGGGCCCACTGAAGCTTTCTTT	CASSTGGPTEAFF
few	NA	TRBJ2-7	TRBV11-2	TGTGCCAGCGGGTCACAGAAGTCCTACGAGCAGTACTTC	CASGSQKSYEQYF
few	NA	TRBJ2-1	TRBV3-1	TGTGCCAGCAGCCAAGCCGGCCCCACCGAACTCGGGAACAATGAGCAGTTCTTC	CASSQAGPTELGNNEQFF
NA	NA	TRBJ2-3	TRBV2	TGTGCCAGCAGTTACGGACAGATAAGCACAGATACGCAGTATTTT	CASSYGQISTDTQYF
many	NA	TRBJ2-2	TRBV14	TGTGCCAGCAGCCAAGACAGCAACACCGGGGAGCTGTTTTTT	CASSQDSNTGELFF
few	NA	TRBJ2-4	TRBV20-1	TGCAGTGCCAGGACCCACGAAATGTACTTC	CSARTHEMYF
many	NA	TRBJ2-1	TRBV7-9	TGTGCCAGCCATCCCGTCAAGGGGTTCTCAGACAATGAGCAGTTCTTC	CASHPVKGFSDNEQFF
many	TRBD1	TRBJ2-2	TRBV6-1	TGTGCCAGCAGTCCGGGACAGGGGAACACCGGGGAGCTGTTTTTT	CASSPGQGNTGELFF
many	NA	TRBJ2-1	TRBV24-1	TGTGCCACCAGTGATTTAGCCGATGATGAGCAGTTCTTC	CATSDLADDEQFF
many	NA	TRBJ2-1	TRBV27	TGTGCCAGCAGCCCGGGTAGCTCGTGGAATGAGCAGTTCTTC	CASSPGSSWNEQFF
many	NA	TRBJ1-2	TRBV10-2	TGCGCCAGCAGTGAGACCCCGACCTATGGCTACACCTTC	CASSETPTYGYTF
few	NA	TRBJ2-7	TRBV11-2	TGTGCCAGCAGCTACCGGGACGGTACCTACGAGCAGTACTTC	CASSYRDGTYEQYF
NA	NA	TRBJ2-7	TRBV9	TGTGCCAGCAGCGTAGTGGAACTCCCCTACGAGCAGTACTTC	CASSVVELPYEQYF
many	TRBD2	TRBJ2-1	TRBV6-4	TGTGCCAGCAGCAAGAGCGGGGGTGAATACAATGAGCAGTTCTTC	CASSKSGGEYNEQFF
few	TRBD1	TRBJ2-7	TRBV27	TGTGCCAGCAGCTGGACAGGGGACTCCTACGAGCAGTACTTC	CASSWTGDSYEQYF
few	NA	TRBJ2-2	TRBV7-9	TGTGCCAGCAGCCGCCCCGGACAGCCGAACACCGGGGAGCTGTTTTTT	CASSRPGQPNTGELFF
few	NA	TRBJ2-1	TRBV9	TGTGCCAGCAGCGTATGGGGCCGCACGGGGGATGAGCAGTTCTTC	CASSVWGRTGDEQFF
few	TRBD2	TRBJ2-3	TRBV27	TGTGCCAGCAGTTTCTATGCGGGGGAGTTCGTAGATACGCAGTATTTT	CASSFYAGEFVDTQYF
NA	TRBD1	TRBJ1-1	TRBV27	TGTGCCAGCAGCACATACAGGGGCAAAGACACTGAAGCTTTCTTT	CASSTYRGKDTEAFF
many	TRBD1	TRBJ2-3	TRBV25-1	TGTGCCAGCAGTGAGAGACAGGGGGGAACAGATACGCAGTATTTT	CASSERQGGTDTQYF
NA	TRBD2	TRBJ2-2	TRBV9	TGTGCCAGCAGCGTAGAGCTAGCGGGCAACACCGGGGAGCTGTTTTTT	CASSVELAGNTGELFF
few	TRBD2	TRBJ2-3	TRBV5-8	TGTGCCTCCCGACTAGCGCCAGATACGCAGTATTTT	CASRLAPDTQYF
NA	NA	TRBJ2-7	TRBV5-6	TGTGCCAGCAGCTTGCCCACTGCGGGGCTCTACGAGCAGTACTTC	CASSLPTAGLYEQYF
NA	NA	TRBJ1-6	TRBV14	TGTGCCAGCAGCCACCTACAGGGAGGGAATAATTCACCCCTCCACTTT	CASSHLQGGNNSPLHF
NA	NA	TRBJ2-2	TRBV12-3/TRBV12-4	TGTGCCTTCAGTTTGTTTTGGGGGAGTTTAAGCACCGGGGAGCTGTTTTTT	CAFSLFWGSLSTGELFF
few	NA	TRBJ2-2	TRBV6-2/TRBV6-3	TGTGCCAGCAGTGCCCACTTCACCGGGGAGCTGTTTTTT	CASSAHFTGELFF
many	TRBD1	TRBJ1-1	TRBV13	TGTGCCAGCAGCCCTGACAGGGGGACTGAAGCTTTCTTT	CASSPDRGTEAFF
few	TRBD2	TRBJ2-5	TRBV4-1	TGCGCCAGCAGCCAAGACCCGCACCCTAGCGGGGGGCAACAAGAGACCCAGTACTTC	CASSQDPHPSGGQQETQYF
many	TRBD2	TRBJ2-2	TRBV12-3/TRBV12-4	TGTGCCAGCAGTTTAGTACGGGAGGGCACCGGGGAGCTGTTTTTT	CASSLVREGTGELFF
NA	NA	TRBJ2-3	TRBV14	TGTGCCAGCAGCCAAGATGAGGGGGTTACAGATACGCAGTATTTT	CASSQDEGVTDTQYF
NA	NA	TRBJ2-7	TRBV5-1	TGCGCCAGCAGAAGGAGGTTTGTACACGGGGCCCACTCCTACGAGCAGTACTTC	CASRRRFVHGAHSYEQYF
many	NA	TRBJ1-2	TRBV28	TGTGCCAGCAGCAGCGGACACCTGGGGGGCTACACCTTC	CASSSGHLGGYTF
many	TRBD2	TRBJ2-3	TRBV20-1	TGCAGTGCTCAGTCGGGAGGGCGAGATACGCAGTATTTT	CSAQSGGRDTQYF
few	TRBD2	TRBJ2-3	TRBV11-2	TGTGCCAGCAGCACCCCGGTAGCGGGGGGCGCCCTAGATACGCAGTATTTT	CASSTPVAGGALDTQYF
many	NA	TRBJ2-2	TRBV7-6	TGTGCCAGCAGCTCTAAACGAGGGGGGCAGAACACCGGGGAGCTGTTTTTT	CASSSKRGGQNTGELFF
NA	TRBD2	TRBJ2-3	TRBV4-1	TGCGCCAGCAGCCAAGATTGGGAAGCGGGAGCGGATACGCAGTATTTT	CASSQDWEAGADTQYF
many	NA	TRBJ2-1	TRBV12-3/TRBV12-4	TGTGCCAGCAGTTCTGGCCACCTAGGAAATGAGCAGTTCTTC	CASSSGHLGNEQFF
few	NA	TRBJ1-2	TRBV3-1	TGTGCCAGCAGCCAGGGCCAGCCGGTCTATGGCTACACCTTC	CASSQGQPVYGYTF
many	NA	TRBJ1-1	TRBV20-1	TGCAGTGCTAGAGTGGGGGAGGTTCCGGCTGAAGCTTTCTTT	CSARVGEVPAEAFF
few	TRBD2	TRBJ2-7	TRBV7-6	TGTGCCAGCAGCATGCAACAAAGCGCGGGAGCTTTCCACGAGCAGTACTTC	CASSMQQSAGAFHEQYF
NA	NA	TRBJ2-1	TRBV7-6	TGTGCCAGCAGCTTAGCGGAAAACAATGAGCAGTTCTTC	CASSLAENNEQFF
NA	NA	TRBJ2-1	TRBV25-1	TGTGCCAGCAGTGAACTTTTTGGAGACAATGAGCAGTTCTTC	CASSELFGDNEQFF
few	NA	TRBJ2-1	TRBV20-1	TGCAGTGCTAGAGGACCTCCCGCTCAAATCTCCTACAATGAGCAGTTCTTC	CSARGPPAQISYNEQFF